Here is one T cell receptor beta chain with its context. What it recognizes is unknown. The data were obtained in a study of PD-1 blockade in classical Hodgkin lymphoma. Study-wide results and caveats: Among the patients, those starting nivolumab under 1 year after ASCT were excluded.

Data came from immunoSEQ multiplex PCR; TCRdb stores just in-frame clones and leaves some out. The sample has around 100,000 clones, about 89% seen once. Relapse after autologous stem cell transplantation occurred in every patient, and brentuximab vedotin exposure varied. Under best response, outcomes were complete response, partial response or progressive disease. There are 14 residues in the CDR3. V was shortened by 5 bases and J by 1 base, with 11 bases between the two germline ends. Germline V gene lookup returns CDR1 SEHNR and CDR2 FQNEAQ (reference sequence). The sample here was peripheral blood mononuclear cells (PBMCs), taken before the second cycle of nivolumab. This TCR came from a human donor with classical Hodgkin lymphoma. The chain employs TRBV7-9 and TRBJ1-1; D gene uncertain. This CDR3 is CASSPGHKNTEAFF. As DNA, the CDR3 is TGTGCCAGCAGCCCTGGGCACAAGAACACTGAAGCTTTCTTT. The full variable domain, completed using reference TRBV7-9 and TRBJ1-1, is DTGVSQNPRHKITKRGQNVTFRCDPISEHNRLYWYRQTLGQGPEFLTYFQNEAQLEKSRLLSDRFSAERPKGSFSTLEIQRTEQGDSAMYLCASSPGHKNTEAFFGQGTRLTVV.